This T cell receptor (beta chain) was recorded in a study of OX40 agonist ivuxolimab in advanced cancers. Across the whole study: Ivuxolimab was delivered to patients intravenously every 2 weeks at doses spanning 0.01 to 10 mg/kg.

Worth noting for this clone: Its antigen remains unknown.

CDR3 size: 15 residues. The V and J ends lost 2 bases and 4 bases respectively, with 13 bases between them. Germline V gives CDR1 MNHEY, CDR2 SMNVEV (reference sequence). Produced via immunoSEQ multiplex PCR; TCRdb's table is partial and in-frame only. This table holds under 95,000 clones, over 90% found once. Broader study findings: No antigen was identified for the clonally expanded peripheral T cells.

The sequence came from an adult with an advanced solid tumor such as melanoma, head and neck, liver or kidney cancer. The specimen was CD4+ or CD8+ T cells sorted from blood, collected in a trial of the OX40 agonist ivuxolimab. The chain combines TRBV27 with TRBJ2-3, with D possibly matching TRBD2 (6 bases). The CDR3 DNA follows: TGTGCCAGCAGTTTAGTTGCGGGGATTTCAGATACGCAGTATTTT. It translates to CASSLVAGISDTQYF.